What follows are 13 T cell receptor beta chains derived from one specimen sequenced in a study of T-cell memory formation after mild COVID-19. TCRdb used MiXCR to reprocess the 5' RACE reads, holding one entry per CDR3 protein. The repertoire holds about 360,000 distinct CDR3 sequences, with 13% to 15% as singletons. Sequencing was done on a sample of PBMCs or a T cell subset sorted from them (not recorded which). These receptors all stem from a man younger than 35 who had mild COVID-19 (a few samples of this study predate the infection). Cell type and time point are not known.

This clonotype was seen a few times. The gene calls are TRBV12-3 or TRBV12-4 and TRBJ2-1; D could derive from TRBD1 or TRBD2 (6 bases each). Trimming took 5 bases from V and 5 from J, leaving 16 bases between them. This CDR3 has 15 residues. CDR3 amino acids: CASSPRGERNNEQFF. The CDR3 nucleotides are TGTGCCAGCAGTCCAAGGGGGGAGCGGAACAATGAGCAGTTCTTC.

This sequence joins TRBV27 and TRBJ2-2; possibly TRBD1 or TRBD2 for D (5 bases each). This CDR3 has 19 amino acids. Germline CDR1 reads MNHEY; CDR2 reads SMNVEV (reference sequence). V was shortened by 6 bases and J by 5 bases, with 28 bases between the two germline ends. The CDR3 nucleotides are TGTGCCAGCAGCTATTCCGGGGCCACCGTTGTCTCGGGGACCGGGGAGCTGTTTTTT. Protein product: CASSYSGATVVSGTGELFF.

V and J are TRBV25-1 and TRBJ1-2; D is undetermined. Deletions cut 5 bases from V and 0 bases from J, with 10 bases between. The germline CDR1 and CDR2 sequences are MGHDK and SYGVNS. The CDR3 totals 14 residues. The CDR3 sequence is CASSSRLANYGYTF. The CDR3 region has the DNA TGTGCCAGCAGTTCGCGTCTGGCTAACTATGGCTACACCTTC.

This clonotype was recorded many times. The chain uses TRBV7-9 and TRBJ1-1; the D is unclear. Per the germline V gene, CDR1 is SEHNR and CDR2 is FQNEAQ (reference sequence). This CDR3 region has 14 residues. Trimming pared 0 bases from V and 3 bases from J, leaving 8 bases between. The CDR3 coding sequence is TGTGCCAGCAGCTTAGCGAATCGGTACACTGAAGCTTTCTTT. Translated, it gives CASSLANRYTEAFF.

V usage is TRBV4-3 and J usage is TRBJ1-1; D ambiguous. CDR1 and CDR2 from the germline V gene are LGHNA and YSLEER. The CDR3 has 16 amino acids. V was pared by 5 bases and J by 11 bases, with 27 bases between. This chain's CDR3 is CASSTDLHTSSVEAFF. The CDR3 DNA reads TGCGCCAGCAGCACTGACCTTCACACCTCTTCCGTCGAGGCTTTCTTT.

This clonotype has just a few counts. V and J are TRBV10-3 and TRBJ1-5; tentatively, D is TRBD1 (5 bases). Germline assignment: CDR1 ENHRY and CDR2 SYGVKD. Between the trimmed V and J ends, which lost 8 bases and 4 bases, there was a span of 12 bases. The length of the CDR3 is 13 residues. The CDR3 DNA reads TGTGCCATCCAAAGTCGGGGGAATCAGCCCCAGCATTTT. Translation: CAIQSRGNQPQHF.

This clonotype has a handful of counts. As DNA, the CDR3 is TGCAGCGTTGAGGGACTAGCGAACGCGAACACCGGGGAGCTGTTTTTT. Translated: CSVEGLANANTGELFF. The chain uses TRBV29-1 and TRBJ2-2, with 10 bases that match TRBD2. Germline loops: CDR1 SQVTM, CDR2 ANQGSEA. Trimming took 3 bases from V and 0 from J; bases not matched to a gene: 4. This CDR3 is 16 amino acids long.

This chain's CDR3 is CASSRYRALDTEAFF. Here the CDR3 DNA reads TGTGCCAGCAGCCGGTACAGGGCGTTGGACACTGAAGCTTTCTTT. The chain has TRBV14 and TRBJ1-1, with D possibly being TRBD1 (6 bases). This CDR3 region has 15 residues. Germline V gives CDR1 SGHDN, CDR2 FVKESK. Trimming stripped 4 bases from V and 3 bases from J, with 15 bases between.

This clonotype was seen ten or more times. This sequence joins TRBV4-3 and TRBJ2-5; D is ambiguous. The CDR3 covers 15 residues. From germline, CDR1 is LGHNA and CDR2 YSLEER. Deletions cut 0 bases from V and 5 bases from J, with 13 bases between. CDR3 loop: CASSQDPLVMETQYF. In DNA, the CDR3 is TGCGCCAGCAGCCAAGATCCCCTGGTAATGGAGACCCAGTACTTC.

This clonotype turned up a few times. The rearrangement uses TRBV7-2 and TRBJ1-2; no reliable D call. V was pared by 7 bases and J by 8 bases, with 17 bases between. Germline CDR1 SGHTA, CDR2 FQGNSA. This CDR3 region has 13 residues. CDR3 sequence (DNA): TGTGCCAGCACCCCGACACCTTCTATGGGCTACACCTTC. It yields the protein CASTPTPSMGYTF.

This clonotype has a count of ten or more. The rearrangement links TRBV3-1 to TRBJ2-1; D possibly corresponds to TRBD2 (6 bases). The germline CDR1 and CDR2 sequences are LGHDT and YNNKEL (reference sequence). The ends were cut back, 0 bases at V and 10 bases at J, with 22 bases in the middle. The CDR3 extends over 17 amino acids. DNA for the CDR3: TGTGCCAGCAGCCAAGAATATAGTAGCGGCCCCGCCGGGGAGCAGTTCTTC. Translated, it gives CASSQEYSSGPAGEQFF.

The sample holds many counts of this clonotype. The chain combines TRBV5-1 with TRBJ2-1; 9 bases match TRBD2. With V trimmed by 1 base and J by 6 bases, 14 bases remained unmatched. The CDR3 contains 18 residues. The V gene's germline CDR1 is SGHRS and CDR2 YFSETQ. CDR3 in DNA: TGCGCCAGCAGCTTGCACCGGGGCGGGGGGGCCTCGGGCAATGAGCAGTTCTTC. It yields the protein CASSLHRGGGASGNEQFF. Drawing the rest from reference TRBV5-1 and TRBJ2-1, the complete variable domain is KAGVTQTPRYLIKTRGQQVTLSCSPISGHRSVSWYQQTPGQGLQFLFEYFSETQRNKGNFPGRFSGRQFSNSRSEMNVSTLELGDSALYLCASSLHRGGGASGNEQFFGPGTRLTVL.

This clonotype was counted at least ten times. The V call is TRBV5-1, the J call TRBJ2-1; 11 positions agree with TRBD2. V was clipped by 4 bases and J by 3 bases; unmatched bases: 3. This CDR3 is 15 amino acids long. Per germline, CDR1 SGHRS and CDR2 YFSETQ. CDR3 nucleotides: TGCGCCAGCAGCCCGGGACTAGCGGTCTACAATGAGCAGTTCTTC. Its protein is CASSPGLAVYNEQFF.